This passage covers 17 T cell receptor beta chains from one sample sequenced in a study of T cells in narcolepsy. Produced via immunoSEQ multiplex PCR; TCRdb's table is partial and in-frame only. The sample shows around 18,000 clones, just over 85% of them seen only once. The sequencing input was memory (CD45RA-) CD4+ T cells from blood. Receptors originate from a human donor in good health.

This sequence joins TRBV19 and TRBJ1-4; D is unclear. Germline-derived CDR1 and CDR2 are LNHDA and SQIVND (reference sequence). V was pared by 7 bases and J by 3 bases, with 12 bases between. CDR3 length: 14 amino acids. In DNA, the CDR3 is TGTGCCAGTACCGCACAGTTGGCTAATGAAAAACTGTTTTTT. It translates to CASTAQLANEKLFF. Supplemented by reference TRBV19 and TRBJ1-4, the full variable domain reads DGGITQSPKYLFRKEGQNVTLSCEQNLNHDAMYWYRQDPGQGLRLIYYSQIVNDFQKGDIAEGYSVSREKKESFPLTVTSAQKNPTAFYLCASTAQLANEKLFFGSGTQLSVL.

This clone was counted a few times. The chain is built from TRBV28 and TRBJ2-7, with unresolved D. The CDR3 totals 13 residues. CDR1 is MDHEN, CDR2 SYDVKM, per germline. The V and J ends lost 10 bases and 0 bases respectively, with 13 bases between them. CDR3 residues: CATLDRSSYEQYF. As DNA, the CDR3 is TGTGCCACCCTCGACCGTTCCTCCTACGAGCAGTACTTC.

This clone is a singleton in its sample. The chain links TRBV30 to TRBJ2-5, with D maybe TRBD2 (5 bases). Germline V gives CDR1 GTSNPN, CDR2 SVGIG (reference sequence). V was trimmed by 5 bases and J by 1 base, leaving 11 bases between them. The CDR3 contains 13 residues. The CDR3 loop is CAWEGPSQETQYF. CDR3 nucleotides: TGTGCCTGGGAGGGTCCTTCCCAAGAGACCCAGTACTTC.

This clone turned up a few times. The rearrangement uses TRBV5-5 and TRBJ1-1, with no clear D. CDR1 and CDR2 (germline): SGHKS, YYEKEE (reference sequence). With 0 bases removed from V and 8 bases from J, the gap between germline ends came to 8 bases. The CDR3 totals 12 residues. The CDR3 protein is CASSLVGFEAFF. Written as DNA, the CDR3 is TGTGCCAGCAGCTTGGTGGGGTTCGAAGCTTTCTTT.

This clone was counted a single time. V gene TRBV30 combines with J gene TRBJ1-4; a possible D gene is TRBD1 (5 bases). Germline CDR1 reads GTSNPN; CDR2 reads SVGIG (reference sequence). The CDR3 loop spans 15 amino acids. Trimming removed 3 bases from V and 3 bases from J, with 14 bases in between. CDR3 residues: CAWSTGRVANEKLFF. The CDR3 nucleotides read TGTGCCTGGAGCACCGGCAGGGTCGCTAATGAAAAACTGTTTTTT.

V is TRBV19 and J is TRBJ1-5; 12 bases agree with TRBD1. CDR3 length equals 19 residues. Germline assignment: CDR1 LNHDA and CDR2 SQIVND (reference sequence). V shed 6 bases, J shed 0 bases, and the junction held 12 bases outside the gene matches. The CDR3 reads CASSVRRDRGPDSNQPQHF. CDR3 nucleotides: TGTGCCAGTAGCGTAAGGCGGGACAGGGGGCCCGATAGCAATCAGCCCCAGCATTTT.

This chain uses TRBV11-3 with TRBJ2-7, with 8 bases that match TRBD2. CDR1 is SGHNT and CDR2 is YENEEA in the germline V gene. The junction had 8 bases not matched to a gene; V was cut back by 1 base and J by 6 bases. The CDR3 has 15 residues. CDR3 in amino acids: CASSLVNSGTREQYF. CDR3 sequence (DNA): TGTGCCAGCAGCTTAGTGAATAGCGGGACCCGCGAGCAGTACTTC.

V usage is TRBV19 and J usage is TRBJ2-1; 7 bases match TRBD2. After removal of 5 bases from V and 1 base from J, the junction contained 11 bases not matched to a gene. The CDR3 length is 17 residues. Germline V gene lookup returns CDR1 LNHDA and CDR2 SQIVND (reference sequence). As DNA, the CDR3 is TGTGCCAGTAGTCCCTCCCGTGGGGGAGGGTCCTACAATGAGCAGTTCTTC. This gives the protein CASSPSRGGGSYNEQFF. The variable domain in full, completed from reference TRBV19 and TRBJ2-1, reads DGGITQSPKYLFRKEGQNVTLSCEQNLNHDAMYWYRQDPGQGLRLIYYSQIVNDFQKGDIAEGYSVSREKKESFPLTVTSAQKNPTAFYLCASSPSRGGGSYNEQFFGPGTRLTVL.

This rearrangement joins TRBV28 to TRBJ1-1; D unclear. V lost 4 bases to trimming and J lost 8 bases, with 8 bases between them. This CDR3 region has 11 residues. The germline V gene encodes CDR1 MDHEN and CDR2 SYDVKM. CDR3 loop: CASSSASEAFF. The CDR3 region has the DNA TGTGCCAGCAGTTCTGCCTCCGAAGCTTTCTTT.

The chain recombines TRBV25-1 with TRBJ2-7, with 7 bases that match TRBD1. Looked up from germline, CDR1 is MGHDK and CDR2 is SYGVNS. The V gene end was trimmed by 7 bases and the J gene end by 3 bases; junction bases not matched to a gene: 6. This CDR3 is built from 13 residues. CDR3 coding DNA: TGTGCCAGCACCCAGACAGGGCACTACGAGCAGTACTTC. Its protein is CASTQTGHYEQYF.

The chain recombines TRBV18 with TRBJ1-1; no definite D call. The CDR3 spans 13 residues. The germline V gene encodes CDR1 KGHSH and CDR2 LQKENI. V was pared by 5 bases and J by 0 bases, with 7 bases between. The CDR3 region has the DNA TGTGCCAGCTCAACCGCCCTGAACACTGAAGCTTTCTTT. Its translation: CASSTALNTEAFF.

The chain recombines TRBV6-6 with TRBJ1-5; TRBD1 might be the D (6 bases). Germline V lookup: CDR1 MNHNY, CDR2 SVGAGI (reference sequence). CDR3 length: 15 amino acids. Trimming left V 6 bases short and J 0 bases short, with 12 bases between. CDR3 region: CASRRTVYSNQPQHF. The CDR3, as DNA: TGTGCCAGCAGAAGGACAGTTTATAGCAATCAGCCCCAGCATTTT.

A few counts support this clone. The chain uses TRBV6-1 and TRBJ2-7, with D unresolved. Trimming took 8 bases from V and 3 from J, leaving 8 bases between them. The germline V gene encodes CDR1 MNHNS and CDR2 SASEGT. There are 11 residues in the CDR3. DNA of the CDR3: TGTGCCAGCCAAACGATCTACGAGCAGTACTTC. Amino acids: CASQTIYEQYF.

As to this clone: Since a much larger clone is just one base distant, this may be a read error. V gene TRBV5-1 combines with J gene TRBJ1-1, with D possibly being TRBD1 (6 bases). The germline V gene encodes CDR1 SGHRS and CDR2 YFSETQ. The ends were cut back, 1 base at V and 5 bases at J, with 21 bases in the middle. The CDR3 spans 17 residues. The CDR3 coding sequence is TGCGCCAGCAGCTTGCCGATGGGGGGCTGGTCGGGGACTGAAGCTTTCTTT. Its protein product is CASSLPMGGWSGTEAFF.

V gene TRBV7-2 combines with J gene TRBJ2-7; the match to TRBD1 covers 10 bases. Losses at the gene ends were 1 base for V and 5 bases for J; bases not matched to a gene: 5. This CDR3 is 15 amino acids long. The germline gives CDR1 SGHTA, CDR2 FQGNSA. CDR3 in DNA: TGTGCCAGCAGCTTAGTTGGGACAGGGGCCCACGAGCAGTACTTC. This sequence encodes CASSLVGTGAHEQYF.

This clone turned up a few times. The gene calls are TRBV5-6 and TRBJ2-3, with a tentative D call TRBD1 (5 bases). This CDR3 has 16 amino acids. V lost 4 bases to trimming and J lost 0 bases, with 15 bases between them. Germline assignment: CDR1 SGHDT and CDR2 YYEEEE. The CDR3 protein is CASSPSTASSTDTQYF. The CDR3 DNA is TGTGCCAGCAGCCCATCGACAGCATCCAGCACAGATACGCAGTATTTT.

CDR3 in DNA: TGTGCCAGCAGTTTTGGGGGAAGAAGCACTGAAGCTTTCTTT. Protein sequence: CASSFGGRSTEAFF. The chain combines TRBV27 with TRBJ1-1; weak D call: TRBD1 (5 bases). This CDR3 spans 14 amino acids. With 3 bases removed from V and 4 bases from J, the gap between germline ends came to 12 bases. Germline V gene data show CDR1 as MNHEY and CDR2 as SMNVEV (reference sequence).